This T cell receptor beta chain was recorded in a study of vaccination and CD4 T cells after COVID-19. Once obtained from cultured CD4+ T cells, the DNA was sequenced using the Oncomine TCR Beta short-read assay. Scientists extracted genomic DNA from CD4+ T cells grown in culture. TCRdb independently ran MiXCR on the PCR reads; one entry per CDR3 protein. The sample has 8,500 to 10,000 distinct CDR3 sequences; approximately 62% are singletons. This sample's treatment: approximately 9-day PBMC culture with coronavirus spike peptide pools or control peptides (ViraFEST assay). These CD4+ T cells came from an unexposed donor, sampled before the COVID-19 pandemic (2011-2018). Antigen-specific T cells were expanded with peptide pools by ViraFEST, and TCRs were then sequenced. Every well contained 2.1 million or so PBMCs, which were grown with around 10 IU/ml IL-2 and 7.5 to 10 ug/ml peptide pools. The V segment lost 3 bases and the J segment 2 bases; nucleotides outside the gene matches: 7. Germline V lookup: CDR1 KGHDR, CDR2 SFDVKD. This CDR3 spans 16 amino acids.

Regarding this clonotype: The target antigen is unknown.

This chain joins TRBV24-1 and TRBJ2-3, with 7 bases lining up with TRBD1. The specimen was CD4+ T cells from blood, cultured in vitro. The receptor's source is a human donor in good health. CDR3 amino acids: CATSDRYRGNTDTQYF. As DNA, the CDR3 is TGTGCCACCAGTGATAGATACAGGGGAAACACAGATACGCAGTATTTT.